This T cell receptor (beta chain) was recorded in a study of T cell repertoires in cytomegalovirus infection. This clonotype was seen only a few times. Antigen unknown. TCRdb re-derived calls from the reads in MiXCR, one entry per CDR3 protein. The data show a few hundred thousand distinct CDR3 sequences, roughly a third seen once. Findings and caveats of the study: The study found HLA-C-restricted CMV-specific TCR beta clonotypes dominating the ex vivo response.

The CDR3 contains 13 residues. Deletions cut 2 bases from V and 4 bases from J, with 7 bases between. Specimen: cultured PBMCs, collected from culture after CMV antigen stimulation. The chain couples TRBV12-3 or TRBV12-4 to TRBJ2-3; D ambiguous. The clonotype comes from a human donor in good health (CMV status not recorded). Some clones in this sample may be carry-over from other donors' samples. This chain's CDR3 is CASSLKAADTQYF. CDR3 in DNA: TGTGCCAGCAGTTTAAAGGCGGCAGATACGCAGTATTTT.